Listed below are T cell receptor beta chains from one sample, sequenced in a study of identifying expanded T cells in peripheral blood. Measured with immunoSEQ multiplex PCR; TCRdb has only the in-frame clones, and not every one. Here the sample spans around 90,000 clones, approximately 88% being singletons. Sequenced input: blood. The receptors stem from a person aged 18 to 70 in good health. CDR3s include the opening cysteine and the closing phenylalanine or tryptophan. The order of the fields is J gene, D gene, clone size, V gene, CDR3 DNA, CDR3 protein. The D gene is left open where the match is weak. For some rows the clone size is stated as once, few or many, or as a class when expanded; others skip it.

J: TRBJ2-5
D: .
size: .
V: TRBV7-2
DNA: TGTGCCAGCACCAATGACCCGGCTCGACAGTTATCAGAGACCCAGTACTTC
CDR3: CASTNDPARQLSETQYF

J: TRBJ1-1
D: .
size: .
V: TRBV5-1
DNA: TGCGCCAGCAGCTTGGCCAGAGGGGCTCCAAACCGAGCTTTCTTT
CDR3: CASSLARGAPNRAFF

J: TRBJ1-5
D: .
size: .
V: TRBV28
DNA: TGTGCCAGCAGTCCGAGGTGGGGGGGAGATCAGCCCCAGCATTTT
CDR3: CASSPRWGGDQPQHF

J: TRBJ1-1
D: .
size: .
V: TRBV6-6
DNA: TGTGCCAGCAGTTTAGGACAGCGGAGGGAAGCTTTCTTT
CDR3: CASSLGQRREAFF

J: TRBJ1-3
D: .
size: .
V: TRBV5-4
DNA: TGTGCCAGCAGCTTGGACAGTGGAAACACCATATATTTT
CDR3: CASSLDSGNTIYF

J: TRBJ2-3
D: .
size: .
V: TRBV19
DNA: TGTGCCAGTAGTCCTGCCCGCACAGATACGCAGTATTTT
CDR3: CASSPARTDTQYF

J: TRBJ1-6
D: TRBD1
size: .
V: TRBV5-1
DNA: TGCGCCAGCAGCTTGGGACAGGGGATCGGCTCACCCCTCCACTTT
CDR3: CASSLGQGIGSPLHF

J: TRBJ2-5
D: .
size: .
V: TRBV10-2
DNA: TGCGCCAGCAGTGCGACCCTTCAGGGGGGAGAGACCCAGTACTTC
CDR3: CASSATLQGGETQYF

J: TRBJ1-1
D: .
size: .
V: TRBV21-1
DNA: TGTGCCAGCAGCAAAGAGGCAGGGGGAATGAACACTGAAGCTTTCTTT
CDR3: CASSKEAGGMNTEAFF

J: TRBJ1-1
D: .
size: once
V: TRBV2
DNA: TGTGCCAGCAGTCTACAAACGAACACTGAAGCTTTCTTT
CDR3: CASSLQTNTEAFF

J: TRBJ2-1
D: .
size: .
V: TRBV19
DNA: TGTGCCAGTAGTCGAGGGGCGACGGGTAGAGGATACAATGAGCAGTTCTTC
CDR3: CASSRGATGRGYNEQFF

J: TRBJ1-5
D: .
size: .
V: TRBV27
DNA: TGTGCCAGCAGTCCCATGAGCAATCAGCCCCAGCATTTT
CDR3: CASSPMSNQPQHF

J: TRBJ2-3
D: TRBD1
size: once
V: TRBV6-5
DNA: TGTGCCAGCAGTTCCCGACAGGGGGCGGGCACAGATACGCAGTATTTT
CDR3: CASSSRQGAGTDTQYF

J: TRBJ1-4
D: .
size: .
V: TRBV5-4
DNA: TGTGCCAGCAGCCCCTCAGGGTCAACTAATGAAAAACTGTTTTTT
CDR3: CASSPSGSTNEKLFF

J: TRBJ2-3
D: TRBD2
size: .
V: TRBV6-6
DNA: TGTGCCAGCAGTTACGGGGCGGGAGGGGGGTCAGATACGCAGTATTTT
CDR3: CASSYGAGGGSDTQYF

J: TRBJ1-2
D: .
size: .
V: TRBV6-6
DNA: TGTGCCAGCAGTTACTCTGGACAAGACTATGGCTACACCTTC
CDR3: CASSYSGQDYGYTF

J: TRBJ1-3
D: .
size: .
V: TRBV9
DNA: TGTGCCAGCAGCGTAGGCGACATTTTCTCTGGAAACACCATATATTTT
CDR3: CASSVGDIFSGNTIYF

J: TRBJ2-3
D: TRBD2
size: .
V: TRBV19
DNA: TGTGCCAGTACACGGACTAGCGATGGAGATACGCAGTATTTT
CDR3: CASTRTSDGDTQYF

J: TRBJ2-2
D: .
size: .
V: TRBV7-3
DNA: TGTGCCAGCAGCTTAATTGTGGGCACCGGGGAGCTGTTTTTT
CDR3: CASSLIVGTGELFF

J: TRBJ2-3
D: TRBD2
size: .
V: TRBV28
DNA: TGTGCCAGCAGTTTATCGGGGGAGGGCCCGGCAGATACGCAGTATTTT
CDR3: CASSLSGEGPADTQYF

J: TRBJ1-5
D: .
size: .
V: TRBV28
DNA: TGTGCCAGCAGTTCTTGGACAGGCAATCAGCCCCAGCATTTT
CDR3: CASSSWTGNQPQHF

J: TRBJ1-5
D: .
size: .
V: TRBV28
DNA: TGTGCCAGCAGTTTAGTACAGGGAGTAATAAGACAGCCCCAGCATTTT
CDR3: CASSLVQGVIRQPQHF

J: TRBJ1-1
D: .
size: .
V: TRBV29-1
DNA: TGCAGCGTTGAGGGGGGAATGAACACTGAAGCTTTCTTT
CDR3: CSVEGGMNTEAFF

J: TRBJ2-5
D: .
size: .
V: TRBV5-8
DNA: TGTGCCAGCAGCCCGGGACCGCCAGGGGAGACCCAGTACTTC
CDR3: CASSPGPPGETQYF

J: TRBJ1-2
D: .
size: few
V: TRBV11-2
DNA: TGTGCCAGCAGCTTAGGGGACAACTATGGCTACACCTTC
CDR3: CASSLGDNYGYTF

J: TRBJ2-3
D: .
size: .
V: TRBV6-4
DNA: TGTGCCAGCAGTCGTTCGGGGGGCGGGGATACGCAGTATTTT
CDR3: CASSRSGGGDTQYF

J: TRBJ1-4
D: TRBD1
size: .
V: TRBV5-6
DNA: TGTGCCAGCAGCTGGACAGGGGATAATGAAAAACTGTTTTTT
CDR3: CASSWTGDNEKLFF

J: TRBJ1-5
D: .
size: .
V: TRBV7-9
DNA: TGTGCCAGCAGCCTGGAAAGTTCCCCCCTGCCCCAGCATTTT
CDR3: CASSLESSPLPQHF

J: TRBJ2-1
D: .
size: .
V: TRBV9
DNA: TGTGCCAGCAGCGTAGATTGGCAGGACTACTACAATGAGCAGTTCTTC
CDR3: CASSVDWQDYYNEQFF

J: TRBJ1-3
D: .
size: few
V: TRBV2
DNA: TGTGCCAGCAGTGGAGCAGGGTCTTTCGACACCATATATTTT
CDR3: CASSGAGSFDTIYF

J: TRBJ2-1
D: TRBD2
size: .
V: TRBV4-3
DNA: TGCGCCAGCACTAGCGGGAGTGGGGTGGGCAATGAGCAGTTCTTC
CDR3: CASTSGSGVGNEQFF

J: TRBJ2-1
D: .
size: .
V: TRBV9
DNA: TGTGCCAGCAGCGGGGGGGATGAGCAGTTCTTC
CDR3: CASSGGDEQFF

J: TRBJ1-1
D: .
size: .
V: TRBV5-1
DNA: TGCGCCAGCAGCTTGTACCACATGAACACTGAAGCTTTCTTT
CDR3: CASSLYHMNTEAFF

J: TRBJ2-1
D: .
size: .
V: TRBV12-5
DNA: TGTGCTAGTGGTTTGGTAACTGGACAGTTCGTCAATGAGCAGTTCTTC
CDR3: CASGLVTGQFVNEQFF

J: TRBJ1-5
D: .
size: .
V: TRBV6-1
DNA: TGTGCCAGCAGTGTCCAGGTAGGGCTAAATCAGCCCCAGCATTTT
CDR3: CASSVQVGLNQPQHF

J: TRBJ2-7
D: TRBD2
size: .
V: TRBV27
DNA: TGTGCCAGCAGTTTAACTAGCGGGAGCAGCGAGCAGTACTTC
CDR3: CASSLTSGSSEQYF

J: TRBJ1-5
D: .
size: .
V: TRBV6-1
DNA: TGTGCCAGCACGTATAGCAATCAGCCCCAGCATTTT
CDR3: CASTYSNQPQHF

J: TRBJ2-7
D: .
size: .
V: TRBV7-6
DNA: TGTGCCAGCAGCTTAAGCGGCAACTTATACGAGCAGTACTTC
CDR3: CASSLSGNLYEQYF

J: TRBJ1-1
D: .
size: .
V: TRBV6-6
DNA: TGTGCCAGCACCGACCCGGAGGGAATAGTGACTTTT
CDR3: CASTDPEGIVTF

J: TRBJ1-1
D: .
size: .
V: TRBV2
DNA: TGTGCCAGCAGGATCGACGGAGTGGACTTCTTT
CDR3: CASRIDGVDFF

J: TRBJ2-1
D: .
size: few
V: TRBV6-4
DNA: TGTGCCAGCAGTGACTCTGGTGGTGGGGATGAGCAGTTCTTC
CDR3: CASSDSGGGDEQFF

J: TRBJ1-4
D: .
size: .
V: TRBV4-2
DNA: TGTGCCAGCAGCCGAGAAGTCAACAGTGAAAAACTGTTTTTT
CDR3: CASSREVNSEKLFF

J: TRBJ1-4
D: .
size: .
V: TRBV6-5
DNA: TGTGCCAGCAGTTACGCGCAGGCGAATGAAAAACTGTTTTTT
CDR3: CASSYAQANEKLFF

J: TRBJ2-2
D: TRBD1
size: .
V: TRBV19
DNA: TGTGCCAGTAGCCCCCTCCTGGGCAGGGGGCAAGACGGGGAGCTGTTTTTT
CDR3: CASSPLLGRGQDGELFF

J: TRBJ2-5
D: TRBD2
size: once
V: TRBV27
DNA: TGTGCCAGTCTTTCCGGGACTAGCGAGCAAGAGACCCAGTACTTC
CDR3: CASLSGTSEQETQYF

J: TRBJ2-7
D: .
size: few
V: TRBV7-8
DNA: TGTGCCAGCAGTCTAGGGTCTTTCGGTAGGGGCTACGAGCAGTACTTC
CDR3: CASSLGSFGRGYEQYF

J: TRBJ2-4
D: TRBD1
size: .
V: TRBV2
DNA: TGTGCCAGCGGCCGGGACAGCCAAAACATTCAGTACTTC
CDR3: CASGRDSQNIQYF

J: TRBJ2-1
D: .
size: .
V: TRBV29-1
DNA: TGCGGGGCGTTGAAGGTGACGGGCACTTACAATGAGCAGTTCTTC
CDR3: CGALKVTGTYNEQFF

J: TRBJ2-2
D: .
size: .
V: TRBV15
DNA: TGTGCCACCAGCAGAGATCGGGTGGGCACCGGGGAGCTGTTTTTT
CDR3: CATSRDRVGTGELFF

J: TRBJ2-7
D: TRBD1
size: .
V: TRBV6-5
DNA: TGTGCCACTGCGCGGGACAGGCTATTTGAGCAGTACTTC
CDR3: CATARDRLFEQYF

J: TRBJ1-4
D: TRBD1
size: .
V: TRBV15
DNA: TGTGCCACCAGCAGAATAGGACAGGGAATGCAAACTAATGAAAAACTGTTTTTT
CDR3: CATSRIGQGMQTNEKLFF

J: TRBJ2-7
D: .
size: .
V: TRBV5-1
DNA: TGCGCCAGCAGCTTGGAGTTGGGCAGGGGCGGATACGAGCAGTACTTC
CDR3: CASSLELGRGGYEQYF

J: TRBJ1-5
D: .
size: .
V: TRBV19
DNA: TGTGCCAGTAGTTTAAACAGCAATCAGCCCCAGCATTTT
CDR3: CASSLNSNQPQHF

J: TRBJ2-6
D: .
size: .
V: TRBV6-6
DNA: TGTGCCAGCAGAGCTGACGGTTACTCTGGGGCCAACGTCCTGACTTTC
CDR3: CASRADGYSGANVLTF

J: TRBJ1-6
D: .
size: few
V: TRBV6-5
DNA: TGTGCCAGCAGTTACACCCGACAGAATTCACCCCTCCACTTT
CDR3: CASSYTRQNSPLHF

J: TRBJ1-1
D: .
size: few
V: TRBV7-3
DNA: TGTGCCAGCAGCTTAATCAGCCTCGCGGGGCGCGGGAACACTGAAGCTTTCTTT
CDR3: CASSLISLAGRGNTEAFF

J: TRBJ1-6
D: .
size: .
V: TRBV7-8
DNA: TGTGCCAGCAGCCCCGGTCCCTCGGGGTCACCCCTCCACTTT
CDR3: CASSPGPSGSPLHF

J: TRBJ1-2
D: TRBD1
size: .
V: TRBV30
DNA: TGTGCCTGGAGAGGTTTAGGACAGGGGGCGGTTGCAGGTGGCTACACCTTC
CDR3: CAWRGLGQGAVAGGYTF

J: TRBJ2-5
D: TRBD2
size: .
V: TRBV5-1
DNA: TGCGCCAGCAGCCAAGGACTAGCGGGAGAGACCCAGTACTTC
CDR3: CASSQGLAGETQYF

J: TRBJ1-5
D: .
size: once
V: TRBV27
DNA: TGTGCCAGCAGTTTCGGGGCAGGGTATAGCAATCAGCCCCAGCATTTT
CDR3: CASSFGAGYSNQPQHF